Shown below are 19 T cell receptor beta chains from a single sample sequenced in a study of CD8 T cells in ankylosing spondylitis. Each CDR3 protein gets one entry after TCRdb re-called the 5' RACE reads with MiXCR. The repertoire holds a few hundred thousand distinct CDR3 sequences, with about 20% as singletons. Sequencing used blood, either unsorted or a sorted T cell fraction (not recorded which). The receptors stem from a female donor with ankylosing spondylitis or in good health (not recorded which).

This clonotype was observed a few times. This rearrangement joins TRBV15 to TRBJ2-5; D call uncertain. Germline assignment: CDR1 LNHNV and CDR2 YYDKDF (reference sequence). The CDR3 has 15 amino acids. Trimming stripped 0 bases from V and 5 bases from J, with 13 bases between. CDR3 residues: CATSRDHVGQETQYF. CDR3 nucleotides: TGTGCCACCAGCAGAGATCATGTGGGCCAGGAGACCCAGTACTTC.

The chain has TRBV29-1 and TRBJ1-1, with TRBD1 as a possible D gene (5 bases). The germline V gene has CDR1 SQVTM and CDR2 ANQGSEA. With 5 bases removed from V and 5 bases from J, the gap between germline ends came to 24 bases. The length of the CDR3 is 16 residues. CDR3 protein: CSVYLAGGRAFTEAFF. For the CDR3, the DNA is TGCAGCGTTTATTTGGCCGGTGGCAGGGCCTTTACTGAAGCTTTCTTT.

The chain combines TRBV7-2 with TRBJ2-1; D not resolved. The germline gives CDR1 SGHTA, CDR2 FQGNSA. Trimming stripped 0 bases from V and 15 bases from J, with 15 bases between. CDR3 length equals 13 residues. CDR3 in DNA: TGTGCCAGCAGCTTAGCCACAGACAAGTACCCGTTCTTC. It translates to CASSLATDKYPFF.

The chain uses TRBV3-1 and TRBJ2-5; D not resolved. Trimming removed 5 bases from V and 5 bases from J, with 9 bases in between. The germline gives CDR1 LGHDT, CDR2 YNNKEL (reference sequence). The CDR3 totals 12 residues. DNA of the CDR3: TGTGCCAGCAGCGGAGACGAGGAGACCCAGTACTTC. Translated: CASSGDEETQYF.

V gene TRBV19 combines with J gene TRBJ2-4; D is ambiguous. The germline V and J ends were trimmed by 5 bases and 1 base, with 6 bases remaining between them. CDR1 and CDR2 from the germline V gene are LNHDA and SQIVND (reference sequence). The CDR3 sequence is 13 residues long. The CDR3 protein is CASSADAKNIQYF. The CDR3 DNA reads TGTGCCAGTAGTGCGGATGCCAAAAACATTCAGTACTTC.

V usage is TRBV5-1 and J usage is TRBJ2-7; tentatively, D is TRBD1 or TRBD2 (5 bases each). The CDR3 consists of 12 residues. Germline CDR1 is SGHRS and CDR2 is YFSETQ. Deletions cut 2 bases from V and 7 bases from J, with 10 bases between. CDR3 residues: CASSFVEGEQYF. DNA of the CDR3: TGCGCCAGCAGCTTCGTCGAGGGGGAGCAGTACTTC.

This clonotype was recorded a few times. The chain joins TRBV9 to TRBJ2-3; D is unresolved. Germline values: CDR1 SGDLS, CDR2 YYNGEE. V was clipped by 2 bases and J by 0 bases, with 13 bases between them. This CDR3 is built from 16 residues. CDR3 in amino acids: CASSVRAIRSTDTQYF. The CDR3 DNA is TGTGCCAGCAGCGTTCGAGCCATTCGAAGCACAGATACGCAGTATTTT.

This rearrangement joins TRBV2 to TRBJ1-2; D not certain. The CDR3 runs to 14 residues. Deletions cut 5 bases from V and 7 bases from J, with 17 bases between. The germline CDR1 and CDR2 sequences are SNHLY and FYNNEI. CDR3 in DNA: TGTGCCAGCAGTCAGAGAAGCATGATTGGTGGCTACACCTTC. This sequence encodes CASSQRSMIGGYTF.

For the CDR3, the DNA is TGCAGTGCCCGTCGGACTAGCGGATACACAGATACGCAGTATTTT. Protein: CSARRTSGYTDTQYF. The chain has TRBV20-1 and TRBJ2-3; 10 positions match TRBD2. Germline-derived CDR1 and CDR2 are DFQATT and SNEGSKA (reference sequence). The CDR3 extends over 15 amino acids. The trim removed 6 bases at V and 2 bases at J, leaving 8 bases unmatched.

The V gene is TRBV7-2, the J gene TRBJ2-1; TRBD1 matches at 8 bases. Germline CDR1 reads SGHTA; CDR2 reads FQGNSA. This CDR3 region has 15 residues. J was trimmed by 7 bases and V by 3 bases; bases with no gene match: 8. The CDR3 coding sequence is TGTGCCAGCAGCTTTAGTGGGGGACAGGAGAATGAGCAGTTCTTC. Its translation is CASSFSGGQENEQFF.

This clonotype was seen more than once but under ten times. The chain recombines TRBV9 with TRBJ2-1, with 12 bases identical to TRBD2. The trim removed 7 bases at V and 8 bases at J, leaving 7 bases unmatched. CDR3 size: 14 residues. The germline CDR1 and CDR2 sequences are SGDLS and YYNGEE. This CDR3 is CASSGLAGRYEQFF. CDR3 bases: TGTGCCAGCTCTGGACTAGCGGGACGGTATGAGCAGTTCTTC. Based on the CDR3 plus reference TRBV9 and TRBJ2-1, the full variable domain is DSGVTQTPKHLITATGQRVTLRCSPRSGDLSVYWYQQSLDQGLQFLIQYYNGEERAKGNILERFSAQQFPDLHSELNLSSLELGDSALYFCASSGLAGRYEQFFGPGTRLTVL.

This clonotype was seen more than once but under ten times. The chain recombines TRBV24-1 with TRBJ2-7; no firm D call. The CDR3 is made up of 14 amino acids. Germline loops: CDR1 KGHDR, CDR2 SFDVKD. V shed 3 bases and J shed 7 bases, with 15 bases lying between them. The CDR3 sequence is CATSDRLNTGEQYF. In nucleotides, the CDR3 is TGTGCCACCAGTGATCGTTTAAATACGGGTGAGCAGTACTTC.

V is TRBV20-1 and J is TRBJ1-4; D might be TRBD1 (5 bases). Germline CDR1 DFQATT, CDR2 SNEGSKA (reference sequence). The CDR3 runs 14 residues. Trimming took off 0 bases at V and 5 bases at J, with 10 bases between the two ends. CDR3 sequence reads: CSAREGRGNEKLFF. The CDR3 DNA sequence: TGCAGTGCTAGAGAGGGAAGGGGAAATGAAAAACTGTTTTTT.

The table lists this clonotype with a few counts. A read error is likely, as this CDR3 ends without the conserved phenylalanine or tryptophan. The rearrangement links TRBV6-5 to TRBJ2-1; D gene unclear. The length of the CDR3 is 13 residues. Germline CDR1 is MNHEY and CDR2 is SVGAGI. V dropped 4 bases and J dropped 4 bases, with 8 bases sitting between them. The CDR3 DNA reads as TGTGCCAGCAGTTTTCGGTATTACAATGAGCAGTTCTTA. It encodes CASSFRYYNEQFL.

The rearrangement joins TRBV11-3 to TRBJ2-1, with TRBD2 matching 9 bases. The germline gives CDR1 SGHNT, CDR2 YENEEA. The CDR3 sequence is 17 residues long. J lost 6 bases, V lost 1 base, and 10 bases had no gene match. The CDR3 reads CASSLGRSLAGSNEQFF. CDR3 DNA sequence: TGTGCCAGCAGCTTAGGTCGTTCCCTAGCGGGAAGCAATGAGCAGTTCTTC.

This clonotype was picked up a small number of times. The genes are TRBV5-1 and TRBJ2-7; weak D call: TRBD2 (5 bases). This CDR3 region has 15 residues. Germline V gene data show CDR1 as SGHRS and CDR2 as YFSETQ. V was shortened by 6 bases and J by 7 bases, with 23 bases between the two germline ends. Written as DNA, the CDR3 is TGCGCCAGCATGGGGAGCGGACGACGCGTTGAGGAGCAGTACTTC. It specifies CASMGSGRRVEEQYF.

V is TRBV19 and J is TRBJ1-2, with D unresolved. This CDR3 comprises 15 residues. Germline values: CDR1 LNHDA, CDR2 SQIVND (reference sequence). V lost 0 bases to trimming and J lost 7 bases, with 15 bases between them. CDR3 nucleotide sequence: TGTGCCAGTAGTATAGAGGCTTCTGGGTTGAGTGGCTACACCTTC. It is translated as CASSIEASGLSGYTF.

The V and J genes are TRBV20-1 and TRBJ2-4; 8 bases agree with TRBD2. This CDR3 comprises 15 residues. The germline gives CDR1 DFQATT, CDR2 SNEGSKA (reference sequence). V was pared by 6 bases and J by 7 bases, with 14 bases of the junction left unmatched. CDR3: CSAQKRAAGDNIQYF. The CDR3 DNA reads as TGCAGTGCCCAGAAGAGGGCAGCGGGAGATAACATTCAGTACTTC.

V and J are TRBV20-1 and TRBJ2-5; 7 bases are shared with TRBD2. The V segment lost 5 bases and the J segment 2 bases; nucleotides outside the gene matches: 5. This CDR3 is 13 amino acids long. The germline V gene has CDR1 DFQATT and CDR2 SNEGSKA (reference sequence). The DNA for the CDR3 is TGCAGTGCTCCACTAGCGCCTCAAGAGACCCAGTACTTC. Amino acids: CSAPLAPQETQYF.